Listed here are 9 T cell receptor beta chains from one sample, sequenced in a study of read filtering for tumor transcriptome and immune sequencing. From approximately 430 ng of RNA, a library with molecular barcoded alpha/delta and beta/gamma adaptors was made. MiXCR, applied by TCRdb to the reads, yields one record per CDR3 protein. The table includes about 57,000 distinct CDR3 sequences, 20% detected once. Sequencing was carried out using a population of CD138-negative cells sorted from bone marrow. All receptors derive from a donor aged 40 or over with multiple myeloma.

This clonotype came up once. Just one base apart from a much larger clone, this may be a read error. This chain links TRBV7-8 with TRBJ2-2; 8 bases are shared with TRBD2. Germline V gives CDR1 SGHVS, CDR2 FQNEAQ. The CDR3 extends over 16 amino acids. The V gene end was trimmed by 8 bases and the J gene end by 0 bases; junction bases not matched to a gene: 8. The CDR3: CASGPPLAANTGELFF. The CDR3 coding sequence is TGTGCCAGCGGCCCTCCACTAGCGGCGAACACCGGGGAGCTGTTTTTT.

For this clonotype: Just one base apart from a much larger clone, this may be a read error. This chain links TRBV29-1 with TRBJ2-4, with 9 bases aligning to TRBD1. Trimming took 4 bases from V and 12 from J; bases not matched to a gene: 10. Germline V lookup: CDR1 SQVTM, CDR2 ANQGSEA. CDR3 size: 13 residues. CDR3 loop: CSVGTGDGISQYF. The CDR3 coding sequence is TGCAGCGTTGGGACAGGGGATGGAATCAGTCAGTACTTC.

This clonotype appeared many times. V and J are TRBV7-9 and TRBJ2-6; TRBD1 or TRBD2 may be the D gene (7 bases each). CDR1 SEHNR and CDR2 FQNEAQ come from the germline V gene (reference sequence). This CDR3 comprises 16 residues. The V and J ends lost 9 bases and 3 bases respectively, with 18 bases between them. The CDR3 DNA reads TGTGCCAGTAATCTGCAGGGGGGGTTTGGGGCCAACGTCCTGACTTTC. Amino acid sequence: CASNLQGGFGANVLTF.

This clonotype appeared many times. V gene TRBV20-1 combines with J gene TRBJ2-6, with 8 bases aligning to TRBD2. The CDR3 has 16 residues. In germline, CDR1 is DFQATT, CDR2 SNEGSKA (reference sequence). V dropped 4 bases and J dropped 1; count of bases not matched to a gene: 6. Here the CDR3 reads CSATLAGFSGANVLTF. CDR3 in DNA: TGCAGTGCTACTCTAGCGGGTTTTTCTGGGGCCAACGTCCTGACTTTC.

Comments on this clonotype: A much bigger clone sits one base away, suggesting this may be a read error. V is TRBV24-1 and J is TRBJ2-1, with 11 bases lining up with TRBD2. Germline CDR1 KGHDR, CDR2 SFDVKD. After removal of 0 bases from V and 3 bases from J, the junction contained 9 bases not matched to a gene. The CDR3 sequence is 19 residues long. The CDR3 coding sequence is TGTGCCACCAGTGATTTGCAATCAACTACTAGCGGGAGCTACAATGAGCAGTTCTTC. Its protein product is CATSDLQSTTSGSYNEQFF.

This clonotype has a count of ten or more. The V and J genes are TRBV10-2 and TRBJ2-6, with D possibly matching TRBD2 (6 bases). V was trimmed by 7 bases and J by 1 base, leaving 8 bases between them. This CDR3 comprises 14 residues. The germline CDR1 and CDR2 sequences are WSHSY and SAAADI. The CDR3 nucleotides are TGCGCCAGCATTGGGGGGTCTGGGGCCAACGTCCTGACTTTC. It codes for CASIGGSGANVLTF.

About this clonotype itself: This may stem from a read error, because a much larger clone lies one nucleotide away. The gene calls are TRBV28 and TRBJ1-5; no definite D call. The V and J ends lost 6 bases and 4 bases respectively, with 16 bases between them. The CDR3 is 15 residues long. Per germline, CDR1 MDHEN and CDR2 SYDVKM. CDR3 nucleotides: TGTGCCAGCAGCCCCTCTTTTGGGCTAAATCAGCCCCAGCATTTT. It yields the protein CASSPSFGLNQPQHF. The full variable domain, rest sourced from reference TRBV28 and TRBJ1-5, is DVKVTQSSRYLVKRTGEKVFLECVQDMDHENMFWYRQDPGLGLRLIYFSYDVKMKEKGDIPEGYSVSREKKERFSLILESASTNQTSMYLCASSPSFGLNQPQHFGDGTRLSIL.

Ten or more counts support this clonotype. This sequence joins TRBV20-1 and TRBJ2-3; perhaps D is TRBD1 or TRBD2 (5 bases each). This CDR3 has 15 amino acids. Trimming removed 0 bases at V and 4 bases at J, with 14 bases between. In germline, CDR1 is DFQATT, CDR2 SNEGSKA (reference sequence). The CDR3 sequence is CSARDPSQGADTQYF. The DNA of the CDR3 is TGCAGTGCTAGAGATCCCTCGCAGGGAGCAGATACGCAGTATTTT.

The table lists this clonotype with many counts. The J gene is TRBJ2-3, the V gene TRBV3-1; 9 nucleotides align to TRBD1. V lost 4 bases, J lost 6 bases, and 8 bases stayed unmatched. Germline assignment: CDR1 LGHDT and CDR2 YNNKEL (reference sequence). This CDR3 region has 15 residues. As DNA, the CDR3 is TGTGCCAGCAGCCCCCGGGACAGGGAATCTGATACGCAGTATTTT. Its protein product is CASSPRDRESDTQYF.